Included here is one T cell receptor (beta chain) sequence, with context. Which antigen it targets is not known. Base-call qualities are not available, and no considerably larger clone is one nucleotide away. This sample is drawn from a study of blood T cell repertoires in COVID-19 (dated by TCRdb to 2020 to 2021). For context, the study as a whole: The collaborator samples originated in the United States, Italy and Spain and spanned the acute and convalescent phases of COVID-19. The prospective study material was composed of cDNA or gDNA derived from T cells, B-cell-depleted T cells, or PBMCs. Subjects who had been exposed to COVID-19, were actively infected with it, or had recovered from it provided the deeply sampled blood TCRbeta repertoires that made up the dataset. The repertoires were made available in a free public database intended to serve as a resource for research on the immune response to SARS-CoV-2. Samples were obtained from the ongoing ImmuneRACE study (first 160 participants) and from approximately 1,200 subjects provided by 6 global collaborators. Nearly every sample came with metadata listing a de-identified subject ID, COVID-19 status, age in years and sex. Where available, HLA class I and class II types were taken from metadata supplied by the sample provider and were not determined by assay-based typing.

General conclusions and limits of the study: How much clinical and demographic metadata was included differed by source and by participant, and the metadata was provided uncurated.

Looking up the germline V gene yields CDR1 SGHAT and CDR2 FQNNGV. Clipping removes 3 bases from V and 5 bases from J, with 4 as the unmatched junction base count. Its CDR3 holds 15 amino acids, cysteine through phenylalanine. Here the CDR3 DNA is all that survives: 45 bases in frame from base 1. Each collaborating institution followed its own protocols to collect whole blood in K2EDTA tubes. For TCRbeta analysis, collaborator samples were shipped as frozen whole blood, as isolated PBMCs, or as DNA extracted from either sample type. TCRbeta CDR3 regions were amplified from genomic DNA using the immunoSEQ Assay, a bias-controlled multiplex PCR. On the study's bioinformatics: The number of nucleated cells in each sample was estimated from the amplification of reference gene primers within the assay. To quantify the absolute abundance of each unique TCRbeta CDR3 rearrangement, sequence reads were collapsed and filtered. For each sample, productive Simpson clonality was calculated by taking the square root of Simpson's diversity index across productive rearrangements. The immuneACCESS repertoire file appears here via TCRdb, limited to in-frame rearrangements. These files lack a portion of the clones; in checked studies, under half of the deficit traces to unresolved V genes, and the cause of the others is not known. That table supplies the V and J calls and clone size; D and trimming were determined from the DNA. The sample table records 81,000 or so clones; approximately 90% of these occur just once. The biggest ten clones account for 9% to 15% of the sample.

Recombination linked TRBV11-2 to TRBJ1-6, and 7 junctional nucleotides match TRBD1. The TCR was taken from a man between 65 and 79 years old with active or convalescent COVID-19. The sample was peripheral blood. The CDR3 is CASSFVGTDNSPLHF. The DNA sequence reads TGTGCCAGCAGCTTTGTGGGGACAGATAATTCACCCCTCCACTTT. The variable domain in full, with residues beyond the CDR3 obtained from the reference TRBV11-2 and TRBJ1-6 genes, is EAGVAQSPRYKIIEKRQSVAFWCNPISGHATLYWYQQILGQGPKLLIQFQNNGVVDDSQLPKDRFSAERLKGVDSTLKIQPAKLEDSAVYLCASSFVGTDNSPLHFGNGTRLTVT.